This paragraph reports one T cell receptor beta chain. Its target is not known. Sequencing was performed with immunoSEQ multiplex PCR; in TCRdb, only in-frame clones are kept and a portion is missing. The repertoire holds about 1.5 million clones, with approximately 98% as singletons. The data originate from a study of shared clonotypes between healthy human individuals. Whole-study context: CD8 memory received one plate per donor, CD8 naive two, CD4 memory three and CD4 naive three. Findings and caveats of the study: Relative to their counterparts shared across all four donors, non-shared clonotypes exhibited diminished generation probabilities.

The CDR3 covers 14 residues. V trimming: 2 bases; J trimming: 4 bases; junction bases outside the gene matches: 5. Germline CDR1 and CDR2: MNHEY and SVGAGI. Each donor was a Caucasian adult residing in Nashville, Tennessee. Sequenced: naive CD4+ T cells sorted from blood. Noted subset: CD45RA+ positively selected. This sequence joins TRBV6-5 and TRBJ2-7; 7 nucleotides align to TRBD1. This clonotype was sampled from a man aged 25-45 years in good health. The CDR3 DNA is TGTGCCAGCAGTTACGACAGGGCCGATTACGAGCAGTACTTC. Translating gives CASSYDRADYEQYF.